The sequence of this T cell receptor (beta chain) was determined in a study of blood T cell repertoires in COVID-19. Germline CDR1 LNHDA, CDR2 SQIVND (reference sequence). With 5 bases clipped from V and 0 bases from J, the junction kept 7 bases outside the gene matches. The length of the CDR3 is 15 residues. Method: immunoSEQ multiplex PCR; TCRdb's copy keeps in-frame clones and lacks some. The table records 90,000 to 130,000 clones, over 65% of them present only once. The chain has TRBV19 and TRBJ2-7; TRBD1 agrees at 7 bases. Sequences were obtained from peripheral blood. This TCR was sampled from a woman of 80 years or more with acute or convalescent COVID-19. The CDR3, as DNA: TGTGCCAGTAGTGTGGGACAGCACCCCTCCTACGAGCAGTACTTC. Protein product: CASSVGQHPSYEQYF.